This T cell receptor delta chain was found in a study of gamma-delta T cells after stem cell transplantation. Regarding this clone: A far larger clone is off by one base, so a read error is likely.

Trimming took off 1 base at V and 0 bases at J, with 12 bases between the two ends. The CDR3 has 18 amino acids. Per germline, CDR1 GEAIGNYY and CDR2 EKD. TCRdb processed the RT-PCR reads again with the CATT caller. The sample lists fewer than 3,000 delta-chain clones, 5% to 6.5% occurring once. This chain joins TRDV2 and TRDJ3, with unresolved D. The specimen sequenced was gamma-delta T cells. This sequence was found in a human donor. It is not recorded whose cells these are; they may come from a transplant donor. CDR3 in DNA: TGTGCCTGTGACACTGCGGTCCCCGGCTCCTGGGACACCCGACAGATGTTTTTC. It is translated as CACDTAVPGSWDTRQMFF.